The 28 T cell receptor beta chains given below trace back to one sample, sequenced in a study of vaccination effects on CD4 cells after COVID-19. Subsequent to less than twelve days of culture, CD4+ T cells were isolated. It was two doses of either the BNT162b2 or mRNA-1273 vaccine that participants received. This table comes from immunoSEQ multiplex PCR, and its TCRdb copy is limited to in-frame clones, with some not included. The sample records tens of thousands of clones, around 67% being singletons. These receptors are not linked to any known antigen. Sequenced here: CD4+ T cells from PBMCs cultured without peptide, sampled after COVID-19 vaccination. All receptors derive from a human donor who received a COVID-19 vaccine.

This clone was seen only once. V is TRBV2 and J is TRBJ1-3; no clear D gene. CDR3 size: 16 residues. V lost 7 bases, J lost 2 bases, and 18 bases lay in between. Germline V gene data show CDR1 as SNHLY and CDR2 as FYNNEI. As DNA, the CDR3 is TGTGCCAGCAAAAGGTTCGTGGGTGCGACTGGAAACACCATATATTTT. Amino acid sequence: CASKRFVGATGNTIYF.

This clone was counted a few times. The V gene is TRBV29-1, the J gene TRBJ1-1; 7 bases align to TRBD1. CDR1 and CDR2 from the germline V gene are SQVTM and ANQGSEA. This CDR3 contains 13 residues. The J segment lost 10 bases and the V segment lost 1 base, leaving 9 bases of the junction unmatched. The CDR3, as DNA: TGCAGCGTTGAAGGAGGGGGCGGAAAAAGAGCTTTCTTT. Amino acid sequence: CSVEGGGGKRAFF.

The chain is built from TRBV7-9 and TRBJ1-4, with D uncertain. This CDR3 is 14 amino acids long. Germline CDR1 SEHNR, CDR2 FQNEAQ (reference sequence). V was pared by 5 bases and J by 2 bases, with 9 bases between. The CDR3 DNA reads TGTGCCAGCAGCCCAATGGCCACTAATGAAAAACTGTTTTTT. This gives the protein CASSPMATNEKLFF.

This chain uses TRBV30 with TRBJ1-4; a possible D gene is TRBD1 (5 bases). V dropped 0 bases and J dropped 0 bases, with 8 bases sitting between them. The CDR3 covers 15 residues. Germline CDR1 and CDR2: GTSNPN and SVGIG (reference sequence). CDR3 bases: TGTGCCTGGAGTGTACGGGGCGCAACTAATGAAAAACTGTTTTTT. It encodes CAWSVRGATNEKLFF.

This chain links TRBV5-6 with TRBJ2-7; tentatively, D is TRBD1 (5 bases). Looked up from germline, CDR1 is SGHDT and CDR2 is YYEEEE. The CDR3 spans 14 residues. V dropped 1 base and J dropped 7 bases, with 15 bases sitting between them. The DNA for the CDR3 is TGTGCCAGCAGCTTGTTAACATCAGGGCAAGAGCAGTACGTC. The encoded protein is CASSLLTSGQEQYV.

This clone was seen only a few times. The V gene is TRBV13, the J gene TRBJ1-2, with D unresolved. Germline assignment: CDR1 PRHDT and CDR2 FYEKMQ (reference sequence). V was cut by 3 bases and J by 4 bases, with 9 bases left in between. The CDR3 runs to 13 residues. In nucleotides, the CDR3 is TGTGCCAGCAGCTTGGGATCGGGCTATGGCTACACCTTC. Residues: CASSLGSGYGYTF. The full variable domain, rest sourced from reference TRBV13 and TRBJ1-2, is AAGVIQSPRHLIKEKRETATLKCYPIPRHDTVYWYQQGPGQDPQFLISFYEKMQSDKGSIPDRFSAQQFSDYHSELNMSSLELGDSALYFCASSLGSGYGYTFGSGTRLTVV.

This chain joins TRBV9 and TRBJ1-2; D remains unclear. The germline V gene encodes CDR1 SGDLS and CDR2 YYNGEE. V lost 3 bases and J lost 5, with 11 bases in between. The CDR3 contains 13 residues. CDR3 DNA sequence: TGTGCCAGCAGCGCTGGAGGTATTTATGGCTACACCTTC. Translation gives CASSAGGIYGYTF.

This chain connects TRBV19 to TRBJ2-5; D perhaps matches TRBD2 (6 bases). The CDR3 has 14 residues. Germline CDR1 is LNHDA and CDR2 is SQIVND (reference sequence). V lost 3 bases and J 3 bases, leaving 11 bases between the germline ends. CDR3 residues: CASSMEGMKETQYF. CDR3 sequence (DNA): TGTGCCAGTAGTATGGAGGGAATGAAAGAGACCCAGTACTTC.

This chain joins TRBV7-3 and TRBJ2-2, with 11 bases fitting TRBD1. Per germline, CDR1 SGHTA and CDR2 FQGTGA. The CDR3 totals 15 residues. V lost 4 bases, J lost 6 bases, and 4 bases stayed unmatched. Here the CDR3 reads CASSSTGQGAGELFF. DNA for the CDR3: TGTGCCAGCAGCTCTACGGGACAGGGGGCCGGGGAGCTGTTTTTT.

This chain uses TRBV18 with TRBJ1-5; D not certain. The V end lost 2 bases, the J end lost 5 bases, and 4 bases lay between the germline ends. CDR1 KGHSH and CDR2 LQKENI come from the germline V gene. CDR3 size: 12 residues. The CDR3 reads CASSPVDQPQHF. Written as DNA, the CDR3 is TGTGCCAGCTCACCAGTAGATCAGCCCCAGCATTTT. Drawing the rest from reference TRBV18 and TRBJ1-5, the complete variable domain is NAGVMQNPRHLVRRRGQEARLRCSPMKGHSHVYWYRQLPEEGLKFMVYLQKENIIDESGMPKERFSAEFPKEGPSILRIQQVVRGDSAAYFCASSPVDQPQHFGDGTRLSIL.

The rearrangement links TRBV15 to TRBJ2-3; D may correspond to TRBD1 or TRBD2 (6 bases each). The germline V gene encodes CDR1 LNHNV and CDR2 YYDKDF (reference sequence). There are 14 residues in the CDR3. The germline V and J ends were trimmed by 2 bases and 6 bases, with 12 bases remaining between them. CDR3 region: CATSRLGGWDTQYF. DNA of the CDR3: TGTGCCACCAGCAGATTGGGGGGCTGGGATACGCAGTATTTT.

The genes are TRBV5-6 and TRBJ1-2; the D is unclear. CDR3 size: 12 residues. Germline CDR1 and CDR2: SGHDT and YYEEEE. V lost 1 base to trimming and J lost 5 bases, with 6 bases between them. CDR3 DNA sequence: TGTGCCAGCAGCTTGCTGACATATGGCTACACCTTC. It specifies CASSLLTYGYTF.

The genes are TRBV25-1 and TRBJ1-2; D uncertain. The CDR3 spans 12 residues. From germline, CDR1 is MGHDK and CDR2 SYGVNS. Trimming removed 1 base at V and 5 bases at J, with 5 bases between. CDR3 in amino acids: CASSESWYGYTF. The CDR3, as DNA: TGTGCCAGCAGTGAATCATGGTATGGCTACACCTTC.

The J gene is TRBJ2-7, the V gene TRBV19, with TRBD2 as a possible D gene (5 bases). Trimming pared 3 bases from V and 4 bases from J, leaving 19 bases between. Germline CDR1 LNHDA, CDR2 SQIVND (reference sequence). This CDR3 has 16 residues. The CDR3 DNA follows: TGTGCCAGTAGTATTCATTTGGGGAGCAGAGTTTACGAGCAGTACGTC. Encoded protein: CASSIHLGSRVYEQYV.

V gene TRBV5-1 combines with J gene TRBJ1-6; TRBD1 might be the D (6 bases). V lost 5 bases to trimming and J lost 3 bases, with 12 bases between them. Germline loops: CDR1 SGHRS, CDR2 YFSETQ. The CDR3 is 15 amino acids. Here the CDR3 DNA reads TGCGCCAGCAGGCACGGACAGAACTATAATTCACCCCTCCACTTT. Protein sequence: CASRHGQNYNSPLHF.

This clone occurred once. The rearrangement joins TRBV6-1 to TRBJ2-7; 10 nucleotides match TRBD2. The ends lost 4 bases at V and 0 bases at J; junction bases unmatched: 6. The CDR3 loop spans 16 amino acids. CDR1 and CDR2 from the germline V gene are MNHNS and SASEGT. CDR3 DNA sequence: TGTGCCAGCAGTGCCTATAGCGGGGGGACCTCCTACGAGCAGTACGTC. It specifies CASSAYSGGTSYEQYV.

The CDR3 DNA sequence: TGTGCCAGCAGCTTATCGGGGGGCGGTTACAATGAGCAGTTCTTC. Translated: CASSLSGGGYNEQFF. V and J are TRBV7-9 and TRBJ2-1, with D possibly TRBD2 on 7 matching bases. Trimming removed 2 bases from V and 4 bases from J, with 12 bases in between. Germline V gene sequence: CDR1 SEHNR, CDR2 FQNEAQ (reference sequence). The CDR3 totals 15 residues.

The chain employs TRBV6-6 and TRBJ2-7, with a tentative D call TRBD1 (6 bases). In germline, CDR1 is MNHNY, CDR2 SVGAGI (reference sequence). The CDR3 runs 13 residues. V gave up 2 bases and J gave up 7 bases, with 12 bases separating them. The chain's CDR3 is CASSYVGAGEQYV. The CDR3 nucleotides read TGTGCCAGCAGTTACGTGGGGGCTGGTGAGCAGTACGTC.

The chain uses TRBV6-5 and TRBJ1-1; D is undetermined. V was pared by 6 bases and J by 5 bases, with 19 bases between. CDR3 size: 15 residues. Germline assignment: CDR1 MNHEY and CDR2 SVGAGI. CDR3 bases: TGTGCCAGCAGCGTCCCGGGGTGGGGAGGGACTGAAGCTTTCTTT. Translated, it gives CASSVPGWGGTEAFF.

This chain connects TRBV7-9 to TRBJ2-3, with D tentatively TRBD2 (6 bases). Trimming took off 10 bases at V and 2 bases at J, with 16 bases between the two ends. This CDR3 has 14 residues. Germline CDR1 SEHNR, CDR2 FQNEAQ (reference sequence). The CDR3 DNA sequence: TGTGCCACCACCGGGACGGGAGACACAGATACGCAGTATTTT. Translating gives CATTGTGDTDTQYF. Looking up the rest from reference TRBV7-9 and TRBJ2-3 gives the full variable domain: DTGVSQNPRHKITKRGQNVTFRCDPISEHNRLYWYRQTLGQGPEFLTYFQNEAQLEKSRLLSDRFSAERPKGSFSTLEIQRTEQGDSAMYLCATTGTGDTDTQYFGPGTRLTVL.

The J gene is TRBJ2-6, the V gene TRBV4-3; D is possibly TRBD2 (6 bases). This CDR3 is 17 amino acids long. CDR1 is LGHNA, CDR2 YSLEER, per germline. The V and J ends lost 0 bases and 2 bases respectively, with 11 bases between them. The CDR3 here is CASSQDWGVAGANVLTF. For the CDR3, the DNA is TGCGCCAGCAGCCAAGATTGGGGGGTTGCTGGGGCCAACGTCCTGACTTTC.

V gene TRBV19 combines with J gene TRBJ1-2, with D perhaps matching TRBD1 (5 bases). Germline V lookup: CDR1 LNHDA, CDR2 SQIVND (reference sequence). The ends were cut back, 4 bases at V and 4 bases at J, with 19 bases in the middle. CDR3 length: 16 amino acids. CDR3 nucleotide sequence: TGTGCCAGTAGTAGAGCTCCGGGGCAAGGCAGCTATGGCTACACCTTC. This sequence encodes CASSRAPGQGSYGYTF.

The rearrangement joins TRBV28 to TRBJ1-3; no definite D call. CDR1 is MDHEN, CDR2 SYDVKM, per germline. Between the trimmed V and J ends, which lost 7 bases and 2 bases, there was a span of 9 bases. This CDR3 contains 13 residues. The CDR3 coding sequence is TGTGCCAGCATTCGGGTCCCTGGAAACACCATATATTTT. As protein: CASIRVPGNTIYF. The complete variable domain, with remaining parts taken from reference TRBV28 and TRBJ1-3, reads DVKVTQSSRYLVKRTGEKVFLECVQDMDHENMFWYRQDPGLGLRLIYFSYDVKMKEKGDIPEGYSVSREKKERFSLILESASTNQTSMYLCASIRVPGNTIYFGEGSWLTVV.

This sequence joins TRBV10-3 and TRBJ1-2, with a possible D match to TRBD1 (5 bases). Germline assignment: CDR1 ENHRY and CDR2 SYGVKD. Trimming shortened V by 2 bases and J by 2 bases, and 15 bases separated the two germline ends. The length of the CDR3 is 16 residues. CDR3 in amino acids: CAISEGAGVDNYGYTF. The CDR3 DNA follows: TGTGCCATCAGTGAGGGGGCGGGGGTCGACAACTATGGCTACACCTTC.

This clone was recorded once. The CDR3 DNA sequence: TGTGCCAGCAGTTACTCGAAAGGGCAACCACCCGAGCAGTACGTC. It yields the protein CASSYSKGQPPEQYV. The chain is built from TRBV6-2 or TRBV6-3 and TRBJ2-7; D is undetermined. The CDR3 loop spans 15 amino acids. Trimming took 0 bases from V and 6 from J, leaving 15 bases between them. The germline V gene encodes CDR1 MNHEY and CDR2 SVGEGT.

The rearrangement links TRBV6-5 to TRBJ1-5, with 9 bases matching TRBD1. From germline, CDR1 is MNHEY and CDR2 SVGAGI. The ends lost 6 bases at V and 1 base at J; junction bases unmatched: 1. There are 14 residues in the CDR3. The CDR3: CASSGTGSNQPQHF. The CDR3 region has the DNA TGTGCCAGCAGCGGGACAGGGAGCAATCAGCCCCAGCATTTT.

J is TRBJ2-2 and V is TRBV5-1; D possibly matches TRBD1 or TRBD2 (5 bases each). The germline V gene encodes CDR1 SGHRS and CDR2 YFSETQ. This CDR3 is built from 14 residues. The ends were cut back, 3 bases at V and 3 bases at J, with 9 bases in the middle. CDR3 DNA: TGCGCCAGCAGCTACCAGGGAGACACCGGGGAGCTGTTTTTT. It translates to CASSYQGDTGELFF.

V usage is TRBV6-5 and J usage is TRBJ2-3, with a possible D match to TRBD1 (6 bases). This CDR3 is built from 13 residues. Per the germline V gene, CDR1 is MNHEY and CDR2 is SVGAGI. Deletions cut 6 bases from V and 7 bases from J, with 14 bases between. The CDR3 region has the DNA TGTGCCAGCAGGGGCACAGGGTCTAATACGCAGTATTTT. It yields the protein CASRGTGSNTQYF.